This TCR beta chain was sequenced for a study of T cell repertoires in cytomegalovirus infection. Study-level information: Indicated by public TCR beta signatures were CMV infection and matching HLA type.

This clonotype was seen repeatedly, ten times or more. TCRdb used MiXCR to reprocess the reads, holding one entry per CDR3 protein. Among 250,000 to 300,000 distinct CDR3 sequences listed, about a sixth were seen once. This clonotype originated in a human donor in good health (CMV status not recorded). Some clones in this sample may be carry-over from other donors' samples. The sequencing sample was made of CD8+ T cells from PBMCs.

The CDR3 DNA reads TGTGCCATCAGTGAGTCAGGACAGGGGAATGAAAAACTGTTTTTT. This translates into CAISESGQGNEKLFF. The genes are TRBV10-3 and TRBJ1-4; 9 bases line up with TRBD1. This CDR3 comprises 15 residues. Germline CDR1 reads ENHRY; CDR2 reads SYGVKD. J lost 5 bases, V lost 0 bases, and 1 base had no gene match.